This TCR beta chain stems from a study of blood T cell repertoires in COVID-19. Study details: Acute and convalescent COVID-19 samples came from the United States, Italy and Spain. Sample material is recorded as cDNA or gDNA derived from T cells, B-cell-depleted T cells, or PBMCs.

This clone was counted once. V was pared by 3 bases and J by 7 bases, with 20 bases between. This CDR3 contains 16 residues. CDR1 is KGHSH, CDR2 LQKENI, per germline. Original data processing: Scientists estimated how many nucleated cells there were by amplifying reference gene primers. TCRdb's copy holds only in-frame clones and misses some; the assay was immunoSEQ multiplex PCR. V, J and clone size are those of that table, while D and trimming were read from the DNA. The sample records just under 300,000 clones, around nine tenths being singletons. The rearrangement joins TRBV18 to TRBJ2-3; no reliable D call. The source is a man aged 70-80 years with acute or convalescent COVID-19. Sequences were obtained from peripheral blood. CDR3 DNA sequence: TGTGCCAGCTCACCTCTTATCATAGCCGGAATAAATACGCAGTATTTT. Amino acids: CASSPLIIAGINTQYF.